The 25 T cell receptor beta chains below come from one sample, sequenced in a study of cytomegalovirus exposure and HLA in healthy donors. Researchers ran the PCR with 60 Vbeta and 13 Jbeta primers. Profiled with immunoSEQ multiplex PCR; TCRdb holds only in-frame clones, not every one. The sample lists about 130,000 clones, around 75% occurring once. The sequenced sample consisted of PBMCs. These receptors were taken from a man in his forties in good health and CMV-seronegative.

This chain links TRBV7-2 with TRBJ2-1; 12 bases agree with TRBD1. V lost 4 bases, J lost 9 bases, and 10 bases stayed unmatched. CDR3 length: 16 amino acids. The germline V gene encodes CDR1 SGHTA and CDR2 FQGNSA. The CDR3: CASSSNRDRGLGEQFF. DNA of the CDR3: TGTGCCAGCAGCTCGAACCGGGACAGGGGGCTGGGTGAGCAGTTCTTC.

The chain uses TRBV5-1 and TRBJ2-1, with a weak D call TRBD1 (5 bases). CDR3 length equals 14 residues. The germline gives CDR1 SGHRS, CDR2 YFSETQ. V was pared by 4 bases and J by 8 bases, with 16 bases between. The CDR3 reads CASSPGHEKDEQFF. The CDR3 coding sequence is TGCGCCAGCAGCCCCGGACACGAGAAGGATGAGCAGTTCTTC. Filled out from reference TRBV5-1 and TRBJ2-1, the complete variable domain reads KAGVTQTPRYLIKTRGQQVTLSCSPISGHRSVSWYQQTPGQGLQFLFEYFSETQRNKGNFPGRFSGRQFSNSRSEMNVSTLELGDSALYLCASSPGHEKDEQFFGPGTRLTVL.

This clone showed up just once. V gene TRBV4-1 combines with J gene TRBJ1-4; the D is unclear. V was cut by 0 bases and J by 8 bases, with 4 bases left in between. The CDR3 has 12 residues. Germline V gene sequence: CDR1 MGHRA, CDR2 YSYEKL. CDR3 sequence: CASSQEEEKLFF. For the CDR3, the DNA is TGCGCCAGCAGCCAAGAGGAGGAAAAACTGTTTTTT.

The chain joins TRBV9 to TRBJ2-1, with 10 bases matching TRBD2. V dropped 3 bases and J dropped 7; count of bases not matched to a gene: 1. Per the germline V gene, CDR1 is SGDLS and CDR2 is YYNGEE. The CDR3 contains 13 residues. CDR3 coding DNA: TGTGCCAGCAGCGCTAGCGGGAGAAATGAGCAGTTCTTC. Its protein product is CASSASGRNEQFF.

The V and J genes are TRBV27 and TRBJ2-5, with TRBD2 identical over 9 bases. Per the germline V gene, CDR1 is MNHEY and CDR2 is SMNVEV (reference sequence). Germline trimming cut 9 bases from V and 5 bases from J; bases unmatched to any gene: 13. This CDR3 is built from 15 residues. CDR3 in amino acids: CASRSLAGSRETQYF. The DNA of the CDR3 is TGTGCCAGTAGGAGCCTAGCGGGGTCGAGGGAGACCCAGTACTTC.

CDR3 DNA sequence: TGTGCCAGCAGCTCATTACAGGGGAGGTTGGATTCACCCCTCCACTTT. Protein: CASSSLQGRLDSPLHF. V is TRBV5-6 and J is TRBJ1-6; 7 bases fit TRBD1. CDR1 and CDR2 from the germline V gene are SGHDT and YYEEEE. The CDR3 length is 16 residues. Germline trimming cut 3 bases from V and 8 bases from J; bases unmatched to any gene: 11.

The chain links TRBV6-1 to TRBJ1-2, with a possible D match to TRBD1 (6 bases). In germline, CDR1 is MNHNS, CDR2 SASEGT. The CDR3 is made up of 15 amino acids. Trimming cost V 8 bases and J 5 bases, with 21 bases left between them. The CDR3 spells CASLDRTGILYGYTF. The CDR3 nucleotides read TGTGCCAGCCTAGACAGGACTGGGATCCTTTATGGCTACACCTTC.

This sequence joins TRBV5-4 and TRBJ1-6; no reliable D call. The V end was cut by 0 bases, the J end by 6 bases, with 10 bases between. Germline lookup yields CDR1 SGHNT and CDR2 YYREEE (reference sequence). The CDR3 runs 15 residues. CDR3 sequence: CASSLDGPGNSPLHF. CDR3 sequence (DNA): TGTGCCAGCAGCTTGGATGGTCCGGGTAATTCACCCCTCCACTTT.

The rearrangement uses TRBV10-2 and TRBJ2-7; TRBD1 agrees at 7 bases. Germline CDR1 reads WSHSY; CDR2 reads SAAADI. This CDR3 has 12 amino acids. With 3 bases clipped from V and 4 bases from J, the junction kept 0 bases outside the gene matches. This CDR3 reads CASSEQGYEQYF. The CDR3 coding sequence is TGCGCCAGCAGTGAACAGGGGTACGAGCAGTACTTC.

The chain is built from TRBV27 and TRBJ1-2; 8 bases are a match to TRBD1. The CDR3 contains 13 residues. Germline assignment: CDR1 MNHEY and CDR2 SMNVEV (reference sequence). V shed 3 bases and J 8 bases; nucleotides not matched to a gene: 5. The CDR3 DNA reads as TGTGCCAGCAGTTTGACAAGGACAGGGGGCTACACCTTC. It codes for CASSLTRTGGYTF.

This clone was recorded once. This rearrangement joins TRBV18 to TRBJ1-5; perhaps TRBD1 as D (5 bases). The germline gives CDR1 KGHSH, CDR2 LQKENI. V gave up 2 bases and J gave up 5 bases, with 7 bases separating them. The CDR3 runs 13 residues. The CDR3 is CASSPGTDQPQHF. CDR3 DNA sequence: TGTGCCAGCTCACCAGGGACTGATCAGCCCCAGCATTTT.

The chain is built from TRBV7-2 and TRBJ1-1; maybe TRBD1 (6 bases). This CDR3 spans 14 amino acids. V was cut by 2 bases and J by 3 bases, with 10 bases left in between. CDR1 and CDR2 (germline): SGHTA, FQGNSA. The CDR3 bases are TGTGCCAGCAGCTTATTGGGGGCGTACACTGAAGCTTTCTTT. Its translation: CASSLLGAYTEAFF.

The chain is built from TRBV6-1 and TRBJ1-5; perhaps TRBD1 as D (6 bases). The CDR3 runs to 15 residues. Trimming took off 4 bases at V and 6 bases at J, with 16 bases between the two ends. Germline CDR1 reads MNHNS; CDR2 reads SASEGT. The DNA for the CDR3 is TGTGCCAGCAGTGGGTCTGGGGGCCTCGGTCAGCCCCAGCATTTT. Encoded protein: CASSGSGGLGQPQHF.

The chain recombines TRBV9 with TRBJ2-5; 14 positions match TRBD2. This CDR3 comprises 18 residues. Germline V gene data show CDR1 as SGDLS and CDR2 as YYNGEE. V gave up 0 bases and J gave up 3 bases; unmatched junction bases: 7. The chain's CDR3 is CASSVGTSGGLGEETQYF. CDR3 bases: TGTGCCAGCAGCGTAGGGACTAGCGGGGGGTTAGGGGAAGAGACCCAGTACTTC.

The chain has TRBV4-2 and TRBJ1-1, with D possibly being TRBD1 (6 bases). This CDR3 comprises 14 residues. Germline-derived CDR1 and CDR2 are LGHNA and YNFKEQ. Trimming pared 0 bases from V and 1 base from J, leaving 6 bases between. The CDR3: CASSQEGGNTEAFF. The CDR3 DNA reads as TGTGCCAGCAGCCAAGAAGGGGGGAACACTGAAGCTTTCTTT.

The rearrangement joins TRBV7-2 to TRBJ1-1; the D gene is possibly TRBD1 (5 bases). The V gene's germline CDR1 is SGHTA and CDR2 FQGNSA. This CDR3 contains 14 residues. Trimming left V 2 bases short and J 2 bases short, with 9 bases between. The CDR3 sequence is CASSLRQGNTEAFF. The DNA of the CDR3 is TGTGCCAGCAGCTTACGGCAGGGCAACACTGAAGCTTTCTTT.

In its sample, this clone was seen a few times. The CDR3 is CASSFQADTYEQYF. The CDR3 region has the DNA TGTGCCAGCAGTTTTCAGGCAGATACCTACGAGCAGTACTTC. The V gene is TRBV27, the J gene TRBJ2-7; D gene ambiguous. Deletions cut 3 bases from V and 2 bases from J, with 11 bases between. Germline V gene data show CDR1 as MNHEY and CDR2 as SMNVEV (reference sequence). This CDR3 has 14 amino acids.

The V gene is TRBV11-3, the J gene TRBJ2-4; 14 bases match TRBD2. The CDR3 is made up of 16 amino acids. V trimming: 5 bases; J trimming: 9 bases; junction bases outside the gene matches: 9. The germline gives CDR1 SGHNT, CDR2 YENEEA. The CDR3 reads CASSPMGLAGVGIQYF. CDR3 nucleotide sequence: TGTGCCAGCAGCCCCATGGGACTAGCGGGGGTGGGCATTCAGTACTTC.

To note about this clone: One junction end disagrees with the germline gene, perhaps due to a read error. The chain carries TRBV7-8 and TRBJ1-4; TRBD1 agrees at 10 bases. Germline CDR1 SGHVS, CDR2 FQNEAQ. This CDR3 is 15 amino acids long. The CDR3 spells CASSLDGTGDDKLFF. The DNA of the CDR3 is TGTGCCAGCAGCTTAGATGGGACAGGGGATGACAAACTGTTTTTT.

A single count supports this clone. J is TRBJ2-2 and V is TRBV11-1; 8 bases match TRBD2. Germline V gives CDR1 SGHAT, CDR2 FQDESV (reference sequence). V lost 3 bases and J lost 2; bases outside the gene matches: 8. The CDR3 covers 17 residues. The CDR3: CASSFRGGRRNTGELFF. CDR3 DNA sequence: TGTGCCAGCAGCTTCCGCGGCGGGAGGCGAAACACCGGGGAGCTGTTTTTT.

V usage is TRBV27 and J usage is TRBJ2-3; 11 positions match TRBD2. The ends lost 3 bases at V and 2 bases at J; junction bases unmatched: 4. Germline V gene lookup returns CDR1 MNHEY and CDR2 SMNVEV (reference sequence). The CDR3 consists of 16 residues. The CDR3 sequence is CASSFLAGGDTDTQYF. The CDR3, as DNA: TGTGCCAGCAGTTTCCTAGCGGGAGGAGACACAGATACGCAGTATTTT.

This clone was detected once. The rearrangement uses TRBV5-1 and TRBJ1-1; D remains ambiguous. From germline, CDR1 is SGHRS and CDR2 YFSETQ. The germline V and J ends were trimmed by 3 bases and 4 bases, with 13 bases remaining between them. The CDR3 contains 14 residues. CDR3 nucleotide sequence: TGCGCCAGCAGCTCCTTTGGCAGAGGCACTGAAGCTTTCTTT. Translating gives CASSSFGRGTEAFF.

The chain couples TRBV6-5 to TRBJ2-3; D is uncertain. V was clipped by 4 bases and J by 0 bases, with 11 bases between them. Germline CDR1 and CDR2: MNHEY and SVGAGI. The CDR3 consists of 15 residues. CDR3 loop: CASSSRVLSTDTQYF. CDR3 nucleotide sequence: TGTGCCAGCAGTTCCCGGGTCCTTAGCACAGATACGCAGTATTTT.

This clone was observed once. V and J are TRBV6-1 and TRBJ1-5; D may be TRBD1 (6 bases). Trimming took 1 base from V and 6 from J, leaving 10 bases between them. Germline CDR1 is MNHNS and CDR2 is SASEGT. The CDR3 totals 14 residues. Written as DNA, the CDR3 is TGTGCCAGCAGTGAAGTGGGAGGGGGTCAGCCCCAGCATTTT. Encoded protein: CASSEVGGGQPQHF.

The chain employs TRBV6-5 and TRBJ2-3; TRBD2 aligns across 11 bases. This CDR3 comprises 16 residues. Per germline, CDR1 MNHEY and CDR2 SVGAGI. Trimming took 4 bases from V and 1 from J; bases not matched to a gene: 4. CDR3: CASSLAGGLGTDTQYF. Written as DNA, the CDR3 is TGTGCCAGCAGTTTAGCGGGGGGGCTGGGCACAGATACGCAGTATTTT.